The clone carrying this TCR beta chain was counted a few times. In the same sample, other DNA sequences code for this CDR3. Trimming left V 4 bases short and J 1 base short, with 7 bases between. Germline CDR1 is SGHTA and CDR2 is FQGNSA. This CDR3 is built from 13 residues. The data were obtained in a study of cytomegalovirus exposure and HLA in healthy donors. The primer mix had 60 Vbeta and 13 Jbeta primers. Libraries were prepared by immunoSEQ multiplex PCR; TCRdb keeps only in-frame clonotypes and omits some of them. The sample includes some 110,000 clones, 70% to 80% seen only once; the top ten take 3% to 4.5%.

The sequence was collected from a man aged 55 to 70 in good health and CMV-seronegative. Sequenced: PBMCs. The V gene is TRBV7-2, the J gene TRBJ1-2; D gene ambiguous. CDR3 sequence: CASSSQVNYGYTF. The CDR3 DNA follows: TGTGCCAGCAGCTCGCAGGTTAACTATGGCTACACCTTC.